The next 23 T cell receptor beta chains were all read from a single sample in a study of cytomegalovirus exposure and HLA in healthy donors. Primers for the PCR totalled 60 Vbeta and 13 Jbeta. The protocol was immunoSEQ multiplex PCR, while the TCRdb copy is restricted to in-frame clones and leaves out a portion. This sample carries around 70,000 clones, less than 80% of them seen once, and the ten largest clones take roughly 9%. Sequences were obtained from PBMCs. The receptors come from a woman aged 40-49 years in good health and CMV-seropositive.

The genes are TRBV4-2 and TRBJ2-3, with 8 bases lining up with TRBD2. This CDR3 comprises 19 residues. CDR1 LGHNA and CDR2 YNFKEQ come from the germline V gene. The ends lost 4 bases at V and 0 bases at J; junction bases unmatched: 15. The DNA of the CDR3 is TGTGCCAGCAGCCGTACGATAGCGGGATACGATCCTAGCACAGATACGCAGTATTTT. It encodes CASSRTIAGYDPSTDTQYF.

This clone appeared a single time. The V gene is TRBV7-2, the J gene TRBJ2-1, with 10 positions matching TRBD2. Germline V gives CDR1 SGHTA, CDR2 FQGNSA. The V gene end was trimmed by 0 bases and the J gene end by 10 bases; junction bases not matched to a gene: 0. There are 13 residues in the CDR3. This CDR3 is CASSLASGGEQFF. CDR3 DNA sequence: TGTGCCAGCAGCTTAGCTAGCGGGGGGGAGCAGTTCTTC.

The V call is TRBV6-5, the J call TRBJ1-1, with D maybe TRBD1 (5 bases). Per the germline V gene, CDR1 is MNHEY and CDR2 is SVGAGI. Trimming removed 2 bases from V and 0 bases from J, with 10 bases in between. The CDR3 runs to 15 residues. CDR3 nucleotide sequence: TGTGCCAGCAGTTACCAGGGTTGGGTGAACACTGAAGCTTTCTTT. This codes for CASSYQGWVNTEAFF.

V usage is TRBV7-9 and J usage is TRBJ1-1; D not certain. Germline V CDR1 and CDR2: SEHNR, FQNEAQ (reference sequence). The CDR3 extends over 15 amino acids. Deletions cut 2 bases from V and 4 bases from J, with 14 bases between. This CDR3 reads CASSLSEGFSTEAFF. The CDR3 nucleotides read TGTGCCAGCAGCTTAAGCGAAGGATTTAGCACTGAAGCTTTCTTT.

This chain links TRBV27 with TRBJ2-7; D is undetermined. The germline gives CDR1 MNHEY, CDR2 SMNVEV (reference sequence). Trimming cost V 1 base and J 2 bases, with 15 bases left between them. The CDR3 has 16 amino acids. CDR3: CASSLLSRSKAYEQYF. The CDR3 DNA sequence: TGTGCCAGCAGTTTATTATCGCGAAGTAAAGCCTACGAGCAGTACTTC.

The chain uses TRBV7-9 and TRBJ1-2, with a weak D call TRBD1 (6 bases). Germline lookup yields CDR1 SEHNR and CDR2 FQNEAQ (reference sequence). The V end was cut by 1 base, the J end by 4 bases, with 19 bases between. The CDR3 sequence is 17 residues long. CDR3 DNA sequence: TGTGCCAGCAGCTTAGATCTGGGGGCGTTAGCACTCTATGGCTACACCTTC. It translates to CASSLDLGALALYGYTF.

The chain links TRBV5-1 to TRBJ1-1; weak D call: TRBD1 (6 bases). The CDR3 contains 15 residues. V lost 3 bases and J lost 0, with 12 bases in between. CDR1 is SGHRS, CDR2 YFSETQ, per germline. CDR3 DNA sequence: TGCGCCAGCAGCTCGGGGGGCGGAATGAACACTGAAGCTTTCTTT. It translates to CASSSGGGMNTEAFF.

This chain uses TRBV6-1 with TRBJ2-4; tentatively, D is TRBD2 (5 bases). The CDR3 is 13 residues long. The germline V gene has CDR1 MNHNS and CDR2 SASEGT. Trimming left V 4 bases short and J 8 bases short, with 12 bases between. CDR3 nucleotide sequence: TGTGCCAGCAGTGTCATCCGGCGGGACATTCAGTACTTC. It is translated as CASSVIRRDIQYF.

As for this clone: One end of the junction varies from germline; a read error may be responsible. The chain couples TRBV7-9 to TRBJ1-2; tentatively, D is TRBD1 (6 bases). The germline CDR1 and CDR2 sequences are SEHNR and FQNEAQ (reference sequence). This CDR3 is 12 amino acids long. Written as DNA, the CDR3 is TGTTCCAGCAGCCACAGGGTTGGGGGCTACACCTTC. Translated, it gives CSSSHRVGGYTF.

There are a few counts of this clone. CDR3 sequence (DNA): TGTGCCAGTAGCTGGCGGGGTGTCCAAGAGACCCAGTACTTC. Its translation is CASSWRGVQETQYF. This chain connects TRBV19 to TRBJ2-5; possible D gene TRBD2, 6 bases. CDR1 is LNHDA and CDR2 is SQIVND in the germline V gene (reference sequence). Trimming pared 6 bases from V and 1 base from J, leaving 12 bases between. The CDR3 runs 14 residues.

This clone was observed once. This sequence joins TRBV9 and TRBJ1-4; possible D gene TRBD1, 6 bases. Trimming shortened V by 4 bases and J by 8 bases, and 15 bases separated the two germline ends. Germline assignment: CDR1 SGDLS and CDR2 YYNGEE. The CDR3 has 14 amino acids. The CDR3 protein is CASSLRQEKEKLFF. CDR3 nucleotides: TGTGCCAGCAGCCTCCGACAGGAGAAGGAAAAACTGTTTTTT. Full variable domain (rest looked up from reference TRBV9 and TRBJ1-4): DSGVTQTPKHLITATGQRVTLRCSPRSGDLSVYWYQQSLDQGLQFLIQYYNGEERAKGNILERFSAQQFPDLHSELNLSSLELGDSALYFCASSLRQEKEKLFFGSGTQLSVL.

This chain links TRBV19 with TRBJ1-2; unclear D gene. Germline-derived CDR1 and CDR2 are LNHDA and SQIVND (reference sequence). The CDR3 is 15 amino acids. V lost 5 bases, J lost 6 bases, and 19 bases lay in between. This CDR3 is CASSVSYGSLDGYTF. CDR3 nucleotide sequence: TGTGCCAGTAGTGTCAGCTACGGGAGCTTAGATGGCTACACCTTC.

A remark on this clone: One end of the junction is discordant with germline, which a read error may explain. The gene calls are TRBV7-9 and TRBJ1-5; possible D gene TRBD1, 6 bases. Germline lookup yields CDR1 SEHNR and CDR2 FQNEAQ (reference sequence). The CDR3 is 16 residues long. The CDR3 reads CSSSDRGGSSNQPQHF. CDR3 nucleotides: TGTTCCAGCAGCGATAGGGGGGGTTCGAGCAATCAGCCCCAGCATTTT.

This clone was detected a few times. The chain employs TRBV28 and TRBJ1-5, with 9 positions matching TRBD1. The CDR3 has 14 amino acids. Per germline, CDR1 MDHEN and CDR2 SYDVKM. The J segment lost 6 bases and the V segment lost 6 bases, leaving 6 bases of the junction unmatched. The DNA for the CDR3 is TGTGCCAGCAGACGGGACAGGGTGGGTCAGCCCCAGCATTTT. It is translated as CASRRDRVGQPQHF.

This clone turned up a few times. This chain joins TRBV7-2 and TRBJ1-4, with D tentatively TRBD1 (5 bases). CDR1 is SGHTA and CDR2 is FQGNSA in the germline V gene. The CDR3 totals 17 residues. Trimming took off 6 bases at V and 4 bases at J, with 21 bases between the two ends. This chain's CDR3 is CASSFNADRAGNEKLFF. CDR3 DNA sequence: TGTGCCAGCAGTTTTAATGCTGACAGAGCCGGTAATGAAAAACTGTTTTTT.

The chain links TRBV7-2 to TRBJ1-1; 7 positions agree with TRBD1. Germline V lookup: CDR1 SGHTA, CDR2 FQGNSA. V lost 0 bases to trimming and J lost 7 bases; unmatched junction nucleotides: 5. CDR3 length equals 14 residues. The CDR3 DNA sequence: TGTGCCAGCAGCTTAGCAGGGGGCCCAAGTGAAGCTTTCTTT. This encodes CASSLAGGPSEAFF.

J is TRBJ2-2 and V is TRBV6-5, with 8 bases aligning to TRBD2. The CDR3 is 11 amino acids. In germline, CDR1 is MNHEY, CDR2 SVGAGI. CDR3 region: CATGGSGELFF. The CDR3 DNA reads as TGTGCTACGGGAGGGTCCGGGGAGCTGTTTTTT.

The rearrangement joins TRBV5-1 to TRBJ2-5, with TRBD2 identical over 8 bases. CDR3 length: 16 amino acids. V lost 0 bases to trimming and J lost 1 base; unmatched junction nucleotides: 5. CDR1 is SGHRS, CDR2 YFSETQ, per germline. CDR3 residues: CASSLVAGGSQETQYF. Written as DNA, the CDR3 is TGCGCCAGCAGCTTGGTTGCGGGGGGTAGCCAAGAGACCCAGTACTTC.

DNA of the CDR3: TGTGCCAGCAGAGCCGGGACACTCAACGAGCAGTACTTC. It encodes CASRAGTLNEQYF. V gene TRBV7-9 combines with J gene TRBJ2-7; D is possibly TRBD1 (6 bases). V shed 6 bases and J shed 5 bases, with 14 bases lying between them. This CDR3 is 13 amino acids long. From germline, CDR1 is SEHNR and CDR2 FQNEAQ (reference sequence). The full variable domain, with the rest looked up from reference TRBV7-9 and TRBJ2-7, is DTGVSQNPRHKITKRGQNVTFRCDPISEHNRLYWYRQTLGQGPEFLTYFQNEAQLEKSRLLSDRFSAERPKGSFSTLEIQRTEQGDSAMYLCASRAGTLNEQYFGPGTRLTVT.

The genes are TRBV5-1 and TRBJ1-4; tentatively, D is TRBD1 (5 bases). Per germline, CDR1 SGHRS and CDR2 YFSETQ. Trimming left V 0 bases short and J 8 bases short, with 11 bases between. The CDR3 extends over 14 amino acids. For the CDR3, the DNA is TGCGCCAGCAGCTTGGGTCAGGGTTTCGAAAAACTGTTTTTT. Translated, it gives CASSLGQGFEKLFF. Combining the CDR3 with reference TRBV5-1 and TRBJ1-4 gives the whole variable domain KAGVTQTPRYLIKTRGQQVTLSCSPISGHRSVSWYQQTPGQGLQFLFEYFSETQRNKGNFPGRFSGRQFSNSRSEMNVSTLELGDSALYLCASSLGQGFEKLFFGSGTQLSVL.

For this clone: A junction boundary mismatches the germline segment, possibly from a read error. The J gene is TRBJ1-1, the V gene TRBV6-5; 7 nucleotides line up with TRBD1. Germline V gene sequence: CDR1 MNHEY, CDR2 SVGAGI. This CDR3 has 13 amino acids. This CDR3 reads CASSQGVKTEAFF. The CDR3 DNA sequence: TGTGCCAGCAGCCAGGGGGTGAAGACTGAAGCTTTCTTT.

V gene TRBV7-7 combines with J gene TRBJ2-1; weak D call: TRBD2 (5 bases). Per the germline V gene, CDR1 is SSHAT and CDR2 is FNYEAQ (reference sequence). V was pared by 1 base and J by 3 bases, with 7 bases between. The CDR3 covers 14 residues. CDR3 bases: TGTGCCAGCAGCTTAGTAGGAGGCTACAATGAGCAGTTCTTC. Its protein product is CASSLVGGYNEQFF.

This clone was counted once. The V gene is TRBV7-2, the J gene TRBJ1-1; tentatively, D is TRBD1 (5 bases). CDR1 and CDR2 from the germline V gene are SGHTA and FQGNSA. The V gene lost 2 bases and the J gene lost 4 bases, with 14 bases spanning the gap. The CDR3 is 15 residues long. The CDR3 DNA sequence: TGTGCCAGCAGCTTATTTGGGCAGGGCTCCACTGAAGCTTTCTTT. Translation: CASSLFGQGSTEAFF.